Below, 27 T cell receptor beta chains from the same sample are listed, as sequenced in a study of EBV T-cell therapy then PD-1 blockade in nasopharyngeal carcinoma. Their cognate antigens are unknown. Sample treatment: AdE1-LMPpoly-expanded autologous EBV-specific T-cell therapy followed by anti-PD-1 nivolumab. The protocol was immunoSEQ multiplex PCR, while the TCRdb copy is restricted to in-frame clones and leaves out a portion. This table holds about 17,000 clones, around four fifths found once. The material sequenced was CD8+ T cells from blood, taken at day 0 from a patient whose treatment included autologous EBV-specific T cells and nivolumab. All receptors come from a man between 40 and 49 years old with nasopharyngeal carcinoma.

This chain joins TRBV4-3 and TRBJ1-1; 8 bases are a match to TRBD1. The CDR3 sequence is 15 residues long. Germline lookup yields CDR1 LGHNA and CDR2 YSLEER. V lost 3 bases, J lost 5 bases, and 8 bases stayed unmatched. CDR3 bases: TGCGCCAGCAGCCAGGCCTCAGGGGGCTGGACTGAAGCTTTCTTT. It specifies CASSQASGGWTEAFF.

The rearrangement joins TRBV6-4 to TRBJ1-2, with TRBD1 as a possible D gene (5 bases). Trimming shortened V by 6 bases and J by 8 bases, and 19 bases separated the two germline ends. The germline V gene encodes CDR1 MRHNA and CDR2 SNTAGT. The CDR3 length is 14 residues. In nucleotides, the CDR3 is TGTGCCAGCAGCGACCATCTTCGCGGGGACGGCTACACCTTC. This sequence encodes CASSDHLRGDGYTF.

The rearrangement links TRBV15 to TRBJ1-5, with D possibly being TRBD1 (6 bases). This CDR3 has 15 residues. Germline values: CDR1 LNHNV, CDR2 YYDKDF (reference sequence). Trimming took off 1 base at V and 8 bases at J, with 15 bases between the two ends. The CDR3 is CATSRAQGRIKPQHF. The CDR3 nucleotides are TGTGCCACCAGCAGAGCCCAGGGGAGGATCAAGCCCCAGCATTTT.

The J gene is TRBJ1-2, the V gene TRBV2; TRBD1 matches 10 bases. The CDR3 contains 13 residues. Germline-derived CDR1 and CDR2 are SNHLY and FYNNEI. The V and J ends lost 7 bases and 5 bases, in that order; junction bases with no gene match: 4. The CDR3 loop reads CASTLGQGYGYTF. CDR3 sequence (DNA): TGTGCCAGCACTCTGGGACAGGGGTATGGCTACACCTTC.

This clone is judged medium-sized. J is TRBJ2-4 and V is TRBV2, with 10 bases matching TRBD1. The CDR3 length is 14 residues. V was clipped by 9 bases and J by 6 bases; unmatched bases: 8. CDR1 is SNHLY and CDR2 is FYNNEI in the germline V gene. Written as DNA, the CDR3 is TGTGCCAGGGGGGACAGGGGATTTGGAAACATTCAGTACTTC. It codes for CARGDRGFGNIQYF.

This clone was seen a handful of times. The V and J genes are TRBV14 and TRBJ2-7; TRBD2 matches 10 bases. This CDR3 is built from 18 residues. The germline gives CDR1 SGHDN, CDR2 FVKESK. V dropped 5 bases and J dropped 3; count of bases not matched to a gene: 16. The CDR3 DNA is TGTGCCAGCAGCTCCACCTCCCAGTTGGTAGCGGGGGGCTACGAGCAGTACTTC. Amino acids: CASSSTSQLVAGGYEQYF.

This clone has a handful of counts. The CDR3 bases are TGTGCCAGCAGCCACAGGGTAGGGGAGACCCAGTACTTC. This codes for CASSHRVGETQYF. The rearrangement joins TRBV7-8 to TRBJ2-5; tentative D call: TRBD1 (6 bases). V dropped 5 bases and J dropped 5 bases, with 12 bases sitting between them. The CDR3 length is 13 residues. CDR1 is SGHVS, CDR2 FQNEAQ, per germline.

To note about this clone: The same CDR3 arises from other DNA sequences in this sample as well. The V and J genes are TRBV19 and TRBJ1-1; a weak D match, TRBD1 (5 bases). This CDR3 region has 13 residues. Germline V gene data show CDR1 as LNHDA and CDR2 as SQIVND (reference sequence). Trimming removed 0 bases at V and 4 bases at J, with 6 bases between. CDR3 amino acids: CASSIEGGTEAFF. CDR3 DNA sequence: TGTGCCAGTAGTATAGAGGGGGGCACTGAAGCTTTCTTT. The variable domain in full, with the rest retrieved from reference TRBV19 and TRBJ1-1, is DGGITQSPKYLFRKEGQNVTLSCEQNLNHDAMYWYRQDPGQGLRLIYYSQIVNDFQKGDIAEGYSVSREKKESFPLTVTSAQKNPTAFYLCASSIEGGTEAFFGQGTRLTVV.

V usage is TRBV6-1 and J usage is TRBJ2-5, with TRBD2 identical over 7 bases. From germline, CDR1 is MNHNS and CDR2 SASEGT. The CDR3 loop spans 15 amino acids. J lost 5 bases, V lost 5 bases, and 11 bases had no gene match. CDR3 coding DNA: TGTGCCAGCAGTCAATGGGGGGGAATTCGGGAGACCCAGTACTTC. Amino acid sequence: CASSQWGGIRETQYF.

This chain connects TRBV6-4 to TRBJ2-3, with D unclear. The CDR3 is 14 amino acids. With 3 bases removed from V and 0 bases from J, the gap between germline ends came to 7 bases. CDR1 and CDR2 (germline): MRHNA, SNTAGT. The CDR3: CASSDRASTDTQYF. Written as DNA, the CDR3 is TGTGCCAGCAGTGATCGCGCTAGCACAGATACGCAGTATTTT.

CDR3 loop: CASSATAGTYGYTF. The CDR3 nucleotides read TGTGCCAGCAGCGCCACAGCGGGCACATATGGCTACACCTTC. The chain links TRBV7-9 to TRBJ1-2, with no clear D. This CDR3 has 14 residues. The germline V and J ends were trimmed by 5 bases and 5 bases, with 15 bases remaining between them. Germline V gives CDR1 SEHNR, CDR2 FQNEAQ (reference sequence).

This clone was counted a single time. This chain links TRBV6-4 with TRBJ2-3; 8 bases line up with TRBD2. There are 15 residues in the CDR3. V dropped 4 bases and J dropped 0; count of bases not matched to a gene: 3. Germline-derived CDR1 and CDR2 are MRHNA and SNTAGT. As DNA, the CDR3 is TGTGCCAGCAGTGCACTAGCGGCTAGCACAGATACGCAGTATTTT. Protein: CASSALAASTDTQYF.

The chain uses TRBV12-3 or TRBV12-4 and TRBJ1-5; the D is unclear. The CDR3 spans 12 residues. Trimming took 1 base from V and 16 from J, leaving 14 bases between them. DNA for the CDR3: TGTGCCAGCAGTTTAGAAGGTGGGGTGTTACATTTT. This translates into CASSLEGGVLHF.

The rearrangement links TRBV29-1 to TRBJ1-2; no clear D. The CDR3 runs 13 residues. V was pared by 2 bases and J by 4 bases, with 11 bases between. The V gene's germline CDR1 is SQVTM and CDR2 ANQGSEA. CDR3 DNA: TGCAGCGTTGAATGGCAGGTCGGCTATGGCTACACCTTC. It is translated as CSVEWQVGYGYTF.

The V gene is TRBV6-5, the J gene TRBJ2-7; TRBD1 matches 9 bases. Germline V gene lookup returns CDR1 MNHEY and CDR2 SVGAGI. The CDR3 consists of 14 residues. Trimming removed 8 bases from V and 6 bases from J; junction bases left unmatched: 11. The CDR3 is CASATGTGTFEQYF. The CDR3 DNA follows: TGTGCCAGCGCTACCGGGACAGGGACGTTCGAGCAGTACTTC.

This chain links TRBV28 with TRBJ1-5, with unresolved D. The CDR3 spans 13 residues. The V gene lost 6 bases and the J gene lost 8 bases, with 14 bases spanning the gap. Per the germline V gene, CDR1 is MDHEN and CDR2 is SYDVKM. The CDR3 DNA reads as TGTGCCAGCAGCCTCACAACCTGGGAGCCCCAGCATTTT. Translation: CASSLTTWEPQHF.

This clone was seen more than once but under ten times. The gene calls are TRBV5-8 and TRBJ1-3; possible D gene TRBD1, 6 bases. The CDR3 sequence is 15 residues long. Trimming removed 4 bases at V and 4 bases at J, with 15 bases between. CDR1 is SGHTS and CDR2 is YDEGEE in the germline V gene. The CDR3, as DNA: TGTGCCAGCAGCCCTGCGGGGGGCAGAGGAAACACCATATATTTT. Translated, it gives CASSPAGGRGNTIYF.

This clone has only one observation. The chain carries TRBV6-4 and TRBJ2-1; D ambiguous. Deletions cut 0 bases from V and 0 bases from J, with 6 bases between. Per the germline V gene, CDR1 is MRHNA and CDR2 is SNTAGT. This CDR3 contains 15 residues. As DNA, the CDR3 is TGTGCCAGCAGTGACTCGGCCAGCTCCTACAATGAGCAGTTCTTC. Its translation: CASSDSASSYNEQFF.

This clone has just one count. The V call is TRBV4-1, the J call TRBJ2-3; D gene uncertain. V dropped 4 bases and J dropped 0 bases, with 14 bases sitting between them. The CDR3 contains 16 residues. Germline assignment: CDR1 MGHRA and CDR2 YSYEKL. The CDR3 reads CASSPQTLASTDTQYF. CDR3 coding DNA: TGCGCCAGCAGCCCCCAGACATTAGCTAGCACAGATACGCAGTATTTT.

The V and J genes are TRBV9 and TRBJ2-1; 10 nucleotides agree with TRBD2. Losses at the gene ends were 4 bases for V and 7 bases for J; bases not matched to a gene: 8. CDR1 and CDR2 (germline): SGDLS, YYNGEE. The CDR3 has 15 amino acids. The CDR3 reads CASSSSGGARNEQFF. CDR3 DNA: TGTGCCAGCAGCTCAAGCGGGGGGGCTAGGAATGAGCAGTTCTTC.

This sequence joins TRBV9 and TRBJ2-1, with a tentative D call TRBD1 (6 bases). Germline CDR1 and CDR2: SGDLS and YYNGEE. CDR3 length: 12 residues. V was clipped by 0 bases and J by 11 bases, with 9 bases between them. The CDR3 loop reads CASSVAGQKQFF. CDR3 bases: TGTGCCAGCAGCGTAGCTGGACAGAAGCAGTTCTTC.

The CDR3 here is CASSEYGTESHSYNEQFF. The CDR3 DNA follows: TGTGCCAGCAGTGAATATGGGACCGAATCTCACTCCTACAATGAGCAGTTCTTC. The rearrangement joins TRBV25-1 to TRBJ2-1; D assignment may be TRBD1 or TRBD2 (5 bases each). The CDR3 sequence is 18 residues long. The V end was cut by 0 bases, the J end by 0 bases, with 15 bases between. Germline V CDR1 and CDR2: MGHDK, SYGVNS.

The V gene is TRBV5-8, the J gene TRBJ2-3, with TRBD1 matching 8 bases. The V gene's germline CDR1 is SGHTS and CDR2 YDEGEE. V lost 3 bases to trimming and J lost 6 bases; unmatched junction nucleotides: 12. The CDR3 loop spans 16 amino acids. The CDR3 DNA is TGTGCCAGCAGCTCACGAGGACAGGGAGCTTTGGATACGCAGTATTTT. Translated: CASSSRGQGALDTQYF.

V gene TRBV5-4 combines with J gene TRBJ1-4, with a weak D call TRBD1 (5 bases). There are 14 residues in the CDR3. Germline CDR1 SGHNT, CDR2 YYREEE (reference sequence). The V end was cut by 0 bases, the J end by 6 bases, with 9 bases between. For the CDR3, the DNA is TGTGCCAGCAGCTTGGGGGGGACTTATGAAAAACTGTTTTTT. It is translated as CASSLGGTYEKLFF.

The chain employs TRBV15 and TRBJ2-7, with 10 nucleotides matching TRBD2. Germline V gene lookup returns CDR1 LNHNV and CDR2 YYDKDF (reference sequence). CDR3 size: 14 residues. With V trimmed by 8 bases and J by 6 bases, 10 bases remained unmatched. The CDR3 DNA is TGTGCCACCCGAGCGGGGGGGCTACTCGGCGAGCAGTACTTC. Protein: CATRAGGLLGEQYF. Drawing the rest from reference TRBV15 and TRBJ2-7, the complete variable domain is DAMVIQNPRYQVTQFGKPVTLSCSQTLNHNVMYWYQQKSSQAPKLLFHYYDKDFNNEADTPDNFQSRRPNTSFCFLDIRSPGLGDTAMYLCATRAGGLLGEQYFGPGTRLTVT.

This clone was recorded once. The chain couples TRBV27 to TRBJ1-1; D unclear. Germline values: CDR1 MNHEY, CDR2 SMNVEV (reference sequence). CDR3 size: 12 residues. V dropped 6 bases and J dropped 3 bases, with 8 bases sitting between them. The CDR3 DNA follows: TGTGCCAGCAGCGACACCTACACTGAAGCTTTCTTT. Amino acid sequence: CASSDTYTEAFF.

J is TRBJ2-1 and V is TRBV6-4, with 7 bases matching TRBD2. With 4 bases clipped from V and 3 bases from J, the junction kept 0 bases outside the gene matches. The CDR3 loop spans 13 amino acids. Germline lookup yields CDR1 MRHNA and CDR2 SNTAGT. CDR3 nucleotides: TGTGCCAGCAGTGGGACTAGCTACAATGAGCAGTTCTTC. Its protein is CASSGTSYNEQFF.